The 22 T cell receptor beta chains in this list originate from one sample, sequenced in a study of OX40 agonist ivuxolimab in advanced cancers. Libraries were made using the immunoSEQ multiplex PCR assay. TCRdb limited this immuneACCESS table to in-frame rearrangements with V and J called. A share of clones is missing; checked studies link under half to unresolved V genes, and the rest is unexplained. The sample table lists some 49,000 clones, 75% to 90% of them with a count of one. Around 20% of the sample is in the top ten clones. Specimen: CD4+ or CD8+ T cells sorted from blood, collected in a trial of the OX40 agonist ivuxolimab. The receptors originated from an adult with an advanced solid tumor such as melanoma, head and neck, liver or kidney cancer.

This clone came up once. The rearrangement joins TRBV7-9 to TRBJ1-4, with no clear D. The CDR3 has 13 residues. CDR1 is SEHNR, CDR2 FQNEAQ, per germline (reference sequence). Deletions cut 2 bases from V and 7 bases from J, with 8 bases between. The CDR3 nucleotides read TGTGCCAGCAGCTTATTGGCGCTTGAAAAACTGTTTTTT. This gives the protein CASSLLALEKLFF. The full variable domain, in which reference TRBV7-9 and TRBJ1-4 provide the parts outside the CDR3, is DTGVSQNPRHKITKRGQNVTFRCDPISEHNRLYWYRQTLGQGPEFLTYFQNEAQLEKSRLLSDRFSAERPKGSFSTLEIQRTEQGDSAMYLCASSLLALEKLFFGSGTQLSVL.

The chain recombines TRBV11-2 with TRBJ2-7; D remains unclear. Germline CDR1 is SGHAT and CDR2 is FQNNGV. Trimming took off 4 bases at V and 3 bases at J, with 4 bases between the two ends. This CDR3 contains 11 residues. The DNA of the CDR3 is TGTGCCAGCAGCTACAACTACGAGCAGTACTTC. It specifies CASSYNYEQYF. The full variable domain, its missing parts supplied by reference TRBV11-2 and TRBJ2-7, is EAGVAQSPRYKIIEKRQSVAFWCNPISGHATLYWYQQILGQGPKLLIQFQNNGVVDDSQLPKDRFSAERLKGVDSTLKIQPAKLEDSAVYLCASSYNYEQYFGPGTRLTVT.

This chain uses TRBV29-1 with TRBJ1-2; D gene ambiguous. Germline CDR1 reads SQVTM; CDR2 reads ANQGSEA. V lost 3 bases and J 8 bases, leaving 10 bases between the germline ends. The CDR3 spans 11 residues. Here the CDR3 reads CSVDRDQGYTF. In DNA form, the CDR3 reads TGCAGCGTTGACCGGGATCAGGGCTACACCTTC.

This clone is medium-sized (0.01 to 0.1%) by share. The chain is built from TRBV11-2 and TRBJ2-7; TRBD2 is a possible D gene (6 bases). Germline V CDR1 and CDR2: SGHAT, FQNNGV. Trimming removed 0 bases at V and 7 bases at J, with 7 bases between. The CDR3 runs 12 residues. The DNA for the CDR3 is TGTGCCAGCAGCTTAGAAGGGAGGGAGCAGTACTTC. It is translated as CASSLEGREQYF.

The CDR3 nucleotides read TGTGCCAGCAGCCTGCTTAAAGAGTGTATTGGAAACACCATATATTTT. It translates to CASSLLKECIGNTIYF. The chain employs TRBV7-3 and TRBJ1-3; no reliable D call. Deletions cut 5 bases from V and 3 bases from J, with 17 bases between. Germline V gene sequence: CDR1 SGHTA, CDR2 FQGTGA. The CDR3 runs to 16 residues. Full variable domain (rest looked up from reference TRBV7-3 and TRBJ1-3): GAGVSQTPSNKVTEKGKYVELRCDPISGHTALYWYRQSLGQGPEFLIYFQGTGAADDSGLPNDRFFAVRPEGSVSTLKIQRTERGDSAVYLCASSLLKECIGNTIYFGEGSWLTVV.

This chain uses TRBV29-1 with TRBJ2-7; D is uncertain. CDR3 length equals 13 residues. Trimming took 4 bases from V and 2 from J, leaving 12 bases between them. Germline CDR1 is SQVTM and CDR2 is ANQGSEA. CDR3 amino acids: CSVVGVGTYEQYF. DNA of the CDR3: TGCAGCGTTGTTGGTGTGGGTACCTACGAGCAGTACTTC.

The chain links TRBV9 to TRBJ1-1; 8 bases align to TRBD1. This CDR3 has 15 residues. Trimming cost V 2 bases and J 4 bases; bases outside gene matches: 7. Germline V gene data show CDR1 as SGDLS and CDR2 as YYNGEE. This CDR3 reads CASSVGTGLGTEAFF. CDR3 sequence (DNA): TGTGCCAGCAGCGTCGGGACAGGTTTGGGCACTGAAGCTTTCTTT.

CDR3 nucleotide sequence: TGTGCCAGTAGCCCCTCAGCGGGGGGCTCTTACAATGAGCAGTTCTTC. Its translation: CASSPSAGGSYNEQFF. The rearrangement links TRBV19 to TRBJ2-1; TRBD2 aligns across 9 bases. CDR1 is LNHDA, CDR2 SQIVND, per germline (reference sequence). The length of the CDR3 is 16 residues. Trimming cost V 6 bases and J 4 bases; bases outside gene matches: 10.

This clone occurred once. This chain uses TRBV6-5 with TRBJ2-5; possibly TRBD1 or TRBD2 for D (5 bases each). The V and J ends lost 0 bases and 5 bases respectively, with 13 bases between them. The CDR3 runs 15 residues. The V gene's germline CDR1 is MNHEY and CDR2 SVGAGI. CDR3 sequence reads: CASSYSVGAAETQYF. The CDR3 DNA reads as TGTGCCAGCAGTTACTCGGTCGGGGCCGCGGAGACCCAGTACTTC.

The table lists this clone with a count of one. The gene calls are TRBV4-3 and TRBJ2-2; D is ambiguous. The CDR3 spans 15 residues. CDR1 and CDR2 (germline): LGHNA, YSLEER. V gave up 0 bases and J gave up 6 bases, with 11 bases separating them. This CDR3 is CASSQDGSVSGELFF. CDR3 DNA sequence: TGCGCCAGCAGCCAAGATGGCAGTGTGTCCGGGGAGCTGTTTTTT.

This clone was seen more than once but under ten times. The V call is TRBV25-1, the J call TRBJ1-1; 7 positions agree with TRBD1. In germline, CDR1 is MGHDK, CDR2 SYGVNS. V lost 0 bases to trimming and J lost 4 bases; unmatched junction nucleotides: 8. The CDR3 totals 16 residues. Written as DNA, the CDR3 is TGTGCCAGCAGTGAATATTTCTCCAGGGGGGTCACTGAAGCTTTCTTT. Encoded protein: CASSEYFSRGVTEAFF.

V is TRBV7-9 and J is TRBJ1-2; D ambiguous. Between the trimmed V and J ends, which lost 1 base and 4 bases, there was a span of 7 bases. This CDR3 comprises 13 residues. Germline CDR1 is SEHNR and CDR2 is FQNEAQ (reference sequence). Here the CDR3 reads CASSLDQIYGYTF. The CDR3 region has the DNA TGTGCCAGCAGCTTAGACCAGATCTATGGCTACACCTTC.

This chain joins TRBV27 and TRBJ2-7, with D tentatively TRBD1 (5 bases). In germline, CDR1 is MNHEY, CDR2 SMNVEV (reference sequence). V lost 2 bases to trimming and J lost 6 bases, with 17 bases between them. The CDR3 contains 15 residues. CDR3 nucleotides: TGTGCCAGCAGTTTACTCACAGGCATGGGTCGCGAGCAGTACTTC. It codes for CASSLLTGMGREQYF.

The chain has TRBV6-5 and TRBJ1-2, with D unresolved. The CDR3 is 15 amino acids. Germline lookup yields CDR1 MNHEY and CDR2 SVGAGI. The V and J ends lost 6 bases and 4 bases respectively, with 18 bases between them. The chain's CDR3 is CASSLTSTPSYGYTF. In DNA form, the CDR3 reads TGTGCCAGCAGCCTTACATCCACCCCCTCCTATGGCTACACCTTC.

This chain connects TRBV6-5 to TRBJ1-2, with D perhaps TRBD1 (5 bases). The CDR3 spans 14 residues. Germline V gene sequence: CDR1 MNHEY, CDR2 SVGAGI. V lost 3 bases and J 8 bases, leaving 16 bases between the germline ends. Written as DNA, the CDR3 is TGTGCCAGCAGTTATTCCCCGGGAGGGGACGGCTACACCTTC. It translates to CASSYSPGGDGYTF.

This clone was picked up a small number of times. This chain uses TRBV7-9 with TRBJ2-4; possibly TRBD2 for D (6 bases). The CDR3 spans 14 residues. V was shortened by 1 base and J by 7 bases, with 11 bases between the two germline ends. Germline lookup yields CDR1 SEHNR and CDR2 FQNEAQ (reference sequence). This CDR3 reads CASSLVAGRNIQYF. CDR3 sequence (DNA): TGTGCCAGCAGCTTAGTGGCAGGGAGGAACATTCAGTACTTC.

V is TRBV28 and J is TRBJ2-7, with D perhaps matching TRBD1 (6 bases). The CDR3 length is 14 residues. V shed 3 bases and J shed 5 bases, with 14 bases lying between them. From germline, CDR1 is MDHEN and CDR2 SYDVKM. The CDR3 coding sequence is TGTGCCAGCAGTTTTAGTACAGGGAAGGACGAGCAGTACGTC. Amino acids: CASSFSTGKDEQYV.

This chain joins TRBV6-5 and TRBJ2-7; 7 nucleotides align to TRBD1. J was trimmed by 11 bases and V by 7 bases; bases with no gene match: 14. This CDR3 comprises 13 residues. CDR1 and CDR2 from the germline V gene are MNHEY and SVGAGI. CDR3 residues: CASTPVSGGSKYF. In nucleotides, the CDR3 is TGTGCCAGCACTCCCGTTTCAGGGGGATCCAAGTACTTC.

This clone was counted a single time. CDR3 protein: CASSLRDRNTEAFF. The CDR3 nucleotides are TGTGCCAGCAGCTTAAGGGATAGGAACACTGAAGCTTTCTTT. The chain recombines TRBV7-9 with TRBJ1-1; D call uncertain. V lost 2 bases, J lost 1 base, and 8 bases lay in between. The CDR3 consists of 14 residues. CDR1 SEHNR and CDR2 FQNEAQ come from the germline V gene (reference sequence).

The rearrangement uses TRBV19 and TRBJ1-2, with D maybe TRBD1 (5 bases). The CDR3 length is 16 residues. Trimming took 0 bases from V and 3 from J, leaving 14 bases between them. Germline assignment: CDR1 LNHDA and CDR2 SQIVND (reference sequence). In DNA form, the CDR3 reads TGTGCCAGTAGTATAGATCCCGGGACGGGGTACTATGGCTACACCTTC. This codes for CASSIDPGTGYYGYTF.

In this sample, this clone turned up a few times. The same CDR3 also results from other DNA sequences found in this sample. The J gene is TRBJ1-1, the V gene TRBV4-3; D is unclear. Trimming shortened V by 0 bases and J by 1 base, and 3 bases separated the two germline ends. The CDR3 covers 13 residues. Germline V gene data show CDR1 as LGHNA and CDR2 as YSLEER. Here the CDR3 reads CASSQDRNTEAFF. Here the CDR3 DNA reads TGCGCCAGCAGCCAAGATAGGAACACTGAAGCTTTCTTT.

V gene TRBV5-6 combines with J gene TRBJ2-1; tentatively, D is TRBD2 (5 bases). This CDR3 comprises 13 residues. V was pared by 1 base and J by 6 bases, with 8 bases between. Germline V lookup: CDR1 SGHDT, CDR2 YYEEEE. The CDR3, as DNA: TGTGCCAGCAGCTTGATAGAGGGCAATGAGCAGTTCTTC. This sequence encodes CASSLIEGNEQFF. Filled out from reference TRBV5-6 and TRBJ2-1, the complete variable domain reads DAGVTQSPTHLIKTRGQQVTLRCSPKSGHDTVSWYQQALGQGPQFIFQYYEEEERQRGNFPDRFSGHQFPNYSSELNVNALLLGDSALYLCASSLIEGNEQFFGPGTRLTVL.